This section outlines one T cell receptor beta chain sequence together with its context. The sample belongs to a study of blood T cell repertoires in COVID-19. Germline V lookup: CDR1 LNHDA, CDR2 SQIVND (reference sequence). Trimming removed 7 bases from V and 6 bases from J; junction bases left unmatched: 8. The CDR3 extends over 14 amino acids. Using immunoSEQ multiplex PCR, the repertoire was profiled, and TCRdb retains in-frame clones only, with some absent. The sample lists hundreds of thousands of clones, about 83% seen once, with about 1.3% in the top ten. Sequenced: peripheral blood. The chain has TRBV19 and TRBJ2-4; 8 bases match TRBD2. This receptor was taken from a woman in her thirties with COVID-19, enrolled during active disease. The CDR3 loop is CASTTGGSANIQYF. As DNA, the CDR3 is TGTGCCAGTACCACGGGGGGGAGTGCAAACATTCAGTACTTC.